This TCR beta chain was recorded in a study of blood T cells in healthy people across ages. A second PCR, run for about 7 to 12 cycles, used a sample-barcoded 5' primer plus a J-beta primer mix. TCRdb used MiXCR to reprocess the 5' RACE reads, holding one entry per CDR3 protein. The sample lists roughly 1,700,000 distinct CDR3 sequences, 28% occurring once. The germline gives CDR1 MNHEY, CDR2 SVGEGT. This CDR3 spans 15 amino acids. V lost 6 bases and J lost 0, with 14 bases in between. Study-wide points: The diversity estimates, figures obtained from one million T cells, were considered underestimates.

Concerning this clonotype itself: Its antigen is as yet unknown.

Samples each had at least 6 micrograms of total RNA extracted. This TCR came from a woman aged 30 to 39 in good health. Material: blood. The rearrangement joins TRBV6-2 or TRBV6-3 to TRBJ1-1; the D is unclear. The CDR3 nucleotides read TGTGCCAGCAGCCCGAGGACCGCTCTGAACACTGAAGCTTTCTTT. Translation gives CASSPRTALNTEAFF.